The 9 T cell receptor beta chains below come from one sample, sequenced in a study of identical twins. One entry per CDR3 protein, called by TCRdb with MiXCR from the 5' RACE reads. The repertoire holds about 340,000 distinct CDR3 sequences, with roughly 9% as singletons. The source material was naive T cells sorted from blood. The receptor source for this set is a woman in her forties or fifties in good health.

This clonotype showed up just a few times. This chain joins TRBV10-3 and TRBJ1-1; D perhaps matches TRBD1 (5 bases). CDR3 length: 15 amino acids. The V end was cut by 3 bases, the J end by 0 bases, with 11 bases between. Germline V gene lookup returns CDR1 ENHRY and CDR2 SYGVKD. The CDR3 sequence: CAISDHGGMNTEAFF. As DNA, the CDR3 is TGTGCCATCAGTGATCATGGGGGGATGAACACTGAAGCTTTCTTT.

This chain links TRBV18 with TRBJ2-7, with 8 positions matching TRBD1. The CDR3 has 12 residues. V lost 6 bases and J lost 7; bases outside the gene matches: 5. Germline loops: CDR1 KGHSH, CDR2 LQKENI. CDR3 nucleotide sequence: TGTGCCAGCTCTGGAACAGGGGGGGAGCAGTACGTC. Amino acids: CASSGTGGEQYV.

This clonotype was counted between two and nine times. The genes are TRBV18 and TRBJ2-1; a weak D match, TRBD2 (6 bases). Germline V gene data show CDR1 as KGHSH and CDR2 as LQKENI. The germline V and J ends were trimmed by 1 base and 2 bases, with 15 bases remaining between them. The CDR3 loop spans 17 amino acids. CDR3 amino acids: CASSPLPAGSTYNEQFF. CDR3 nucleotides: TGTGCCAGCTCACCACTGCCAGCGGGTAGTACCTACAATGAGCAGTTCTTC.

The rearrangement uses TRBV11-3 and TRBJ2-5; 8 positions match TRBD1. The CDR3 consists of 16 residues. Germline V gene data show CDR1 as SGHNT and CDR2 as YENEEA. Trimming took 5 bases from V and 5 from J; bases not matched to a gene: 13. The CDR3, as DNA: TGTGCCAGCAGCCAGGGGCGGACAGGGACACAGGAGACCCAGTACTTC. It is translated as CASSQGRTGTQETQYF.

This clonotype was seen more than once but under ten times. The gene calls are TRBV28 and TRBJ2-7, with 12 bases lining up with TRBD1. The V segment lost 6 bases and the J segment 2 bases; nucleotides outside the gene matches: 2. The CDR3 totals 14 residues. Per the germline V gene, CDR1 is MDHEN and CDR2 is SYDVKM. CDR3 protein: CASRGQGAPYEQYF. The CDR3 region has the DNA TGTGCCAGCAGGGGACAGGGGGCCCCCTACGAGCAGTACTTC.

V usage is TRBV15 and J usage is TRBJ2-2, with D hard to call. The CDR3 sequence is 13 residues long. The germline gives CDR1 LNHNV, CDR2 YYDKDF (reference sequence). The ends were cut back, 5 bases at V and 10 bases at J, with 14 bases in the middle. The CDR3 spells CATSRVGDLELFF. The CDR3 nucleotides are TGTGCCACCAGCCGAGTTGGGGATTTGGAGCTGTTTTTT.

The V gene is TRBV29-1, the J gene TRBJ2-7, with TRBD1 as a possible D gene (5 bases). The length of the CDR3 is 14 residues. Germline lookup yields CDR1 SQVTM and CDR2 ANQGSEA. V was pared by 0 bases and J by 3 bases, with 12 bases between. CDR3 sequence (DNA): TGCAGCGTTGAAGACTCGACAGCTCGCTACGAGCAGTACTTC. It specifies CSVEDSTARYEQYF.

This clonotype came up many times. The chain joins TRBV10-3 to TRBJ1-1; a possible D gene is TRBD1 (5 bases). This CDR3 region has 12 residues. In germline, CDR1 is ENHRY, CDR2 SYGVKD. V lost 3 bases to trimming and J lost 5 bases, with 7 bases between them. The CDR3: CAISDGGTEAFF. In DNA, the CDR3 is TGTGCCATCAGTGATGGGGGGACTGAAGCTTTCTTT.

This clonotype has a handful of counts. The chain carries TRBV3-1 and TRBJ2-7, with D unclear. V was pared by 8 bases and J by 1 base, with 18 bases between. Germline V gene sequence: CDR1 LGHDT, CDR2 YNNKEL (reference sequence). This CDR3 has 15 residues. The CDR3 reads CASRSSRITSYEQYF. The CDR3 DNA sequence: TGTGCCAGCCGCTCCTCAAGGATAACTTCCTACGAGCAGTACTTC.